Listed here are 21 T cell receptor beta chains from one sample, sequenced in a study of molecular identifiers for immune sequencing clone quantification. One entry per CDR3 protein, called by TCRdb with MiXCR from the PCR reads. The sample includes under 600,000 distinct CDR3 sequences, 25% of them seen just once. The source material was naive CD8+ T cells from blood, with Jurkat cell RNA spiked in. This sample's subset: FACS-sorted CD8+CD4-CCR7+CD45RA+ naive T cells. The origin of the receptors is a human donor in good health. Some libraries in this study had Jurkat cell RNA spiked in.

This clonotype occurred a few times. The genes are TRBV28 and TRBJ2-3, with D unresolved. The germline V and J ends were trimmed by 3 bases and 2 bases, with 12 bases remaining between them. CDR3 length: 15 residues. Germline lookup yields CDR1 MDHEN and CDR2 SYDVKM. The DNA for the CDR3 is TGTGCCAGCAGTTTCGAACTGTTAGTCACAGATACGCAGTATTTT. Its protein is CASSFELLVTDTQYF.

Notes on this clonotype: A much bigger clone sits one base away, suggesting this may be a read error. The rearrangement joins TRBV7-6 to TRBJ2-3, with TRBD2 matching 10 bases. This CDR3 is 17 amino acids long. Germline V gene lookup returns CDR1 SGHVS and CDR2 FNYEAQ. Trimming removed 3 bases from V and 2 bases from J; junction bases left unmatched: 8. In nucleotides, the CDR3 is TGTGCCAGCAGCTTGTTTACTAGCGGGGCGGACACAGATACGCAGTATTTT. This codes for CASSLFTSGADTDTQYF.

Many counts were recorded for this clonotype. This chain connects TRBV5-3 to TRBJ2-3, with a possible D match to TRBD1 (5 bases). TRBV5-3 is flagged as an ORF with uncertain function. This CDR3 is 16 amino acids long. Between the trimmed V and J ends, which lost 8 bases and 0 bases, there was a span of 19 bases. CDR3 sequence reads: CASSLDSFPSTDTQYF. DNA for the CDR3: TGTGCCAGCTCTCTAGACAGCTTTCCTAGCACAGATACGCAGTATTTT.

The V gene is TRBV5-6, the J gene TRBJ2-7; the D is unclear. Germline V lookup: CDR1 SGHDT, CDR2 YYEEEE. This CDR3 has 16 residues. V was trimmed by 0 bases and J by 0 bases, leaving 13 bases between them. CDR3 residues: CASSLGHTTLSYEQYF. CDR3 in DNA: TGTGCCAGCAGCTTGGGACACACGACCCTCTCCTACGAGCAGTACTTC.

This clonotype was counted a few times. The V gene is TRBV30, the J gene TRBJ2-7, with D uncertain. Trimming removed 0 bases from V and 2 bases from J, with 5 bases in between. Per the germline V gene, CDR1 is GTSNPN and CDR2 is SVGIG (reference sequence). The length of the CDR3 is 12 residues. The CDR3 here is CAWSVATYEQYF. As DNA, the CDR3 is TGTGCCTGGAGTGTCGCGACCTACGAGCAGTACTTC. Drawing the rest from reference TRBV30 and TRBJ2-7, the complete variable domain is SQTIHQWPATLVQPVGSPLSLECTVEGTSNPNLYWYRQAAGRGLQLLFYSVGIGQISSEVPQNLSASRPQDRQFILSSKKLLLSDSGFYLCAWSVATYEQYFGPGTRLTVT.

The chain is built from TRBV20-1 and TRBJ1-1; possibly TRBD1 for D (5 bases). Trimming removed 1 base at V and 6 bases at J, with 9 bases between. Germline V gene lookup returns CDR1 DFQATT and CDR2 SNEGSKA (reference sequence). This CDR3 has 12 amino acids. CDR3 region: CSARVAGPEAFF. In nucleotides, the CDR3 is TGCAGTGCTAGAGTCGCGGGGCCTGAAGCTTTCTTT.

V usage is TRBV5-6 and J usage is TRBJ2-1; D is possibly TRBD2 (5 bases). Germline CDR1 SGHDT, CDR2 YYEEEE. The V gene lost 0 bases and the J gene lost 2 bases, with 9 bases spanning the gap. The CDR3 spans 15 residues. The CDR3: CASSLGTRTYNEQFF. The DNA of the CDR3 is TGTGCCAGCAGCTTGGGGACTCGGACCTACAATGAGCAGTTCTTC. The full variable domain, its missing parts supplied by reference TRBV5-6 and TRBJ2-1, is DAGVTQSPTHLIKTRGQQVTLRCSPKSGHDTVSWYQQALGQGPQFIFQYYEEEERQRGNFPDRFSGHQFPNYSSELNVNALLLGDSALYLCASSLGTRTYNEQFFGPGTRLTVL.

As concerns this clonotype: The junction differs from germline at one of its ends, possibly a read error. The chain employs TRBV23-1 and TRBJ1-5; D perhaps matches TRBD1 (6 bases). TRBV23-1 is placed among ORFs of uncertain function. The CDR3 length is 18 residues. The CDR3 DNA sequence: TGCGCCAGCAGTCAATCGAACAGGGCGCTATATAGCAATCAGCCCCTGCATTTT. This sequence encodes CASSQSNRALYSNQPLHF.

The gene calls are TRBV6-2 or TRBV6-3 and TRBJ2-7; 8 bases agree with TRBD2. CDR1 and CDR2 from the germline V gene are MNHEY and SVGEGT. V was clipped by 2 bases and J by 5 bases; unmatched bases: 8. This CDR3 spans 15 amino acids. CDR3 nucleotides: TGTGCCAGCAGTTACCTCAGCGGGAGTAGGAACGAGCAGTACTTC. Protein: CASSYLSGSRNEQYF.

This clonotype was found a few times. The DNA of the CDR3 is TGTGCCAGCAGTGGGCTCTTAACCGGGGAGCAGTACTTC. Residues: CASSGLLTGEQYF. This chain joins TRBV25-1 and TRBJ2-7, with D hard to call. Germline CDR1 is MGHDK and CDR2 is SYGVNS. Between the trimmed V and J ends, which lost 4 bases and 7 bases, there was a span of 14 bases. The CDR3 consists of 13 residues.

On this clonotype itself: Compared with germline, one end of the junction differs, possibly owing to a read error. The V call is TRBV29-1, the J call TRBJ2-7, with 8 bases aligning to TRBD1. Germline values: CDR1 SQVTM, CDR2 ANQGSEA. The CDR3 spans 16 residues. In nucleotides, the CDR3 is TGCAGCGTTGAAGATACCCTCAGGGGGCTATCCTGCGAGCAGTACTTC. It specifies CSVEDTLRGLSCEQYF.

V is TRBV2 and J is TRBJ1-4; no clear D gene. V was cut by 2 bases and J by 4 bases, with 11 bases left in between. Germline CDR1 reads SNHLY; CDR2 reads FYNNEI. The CDR3 covers 15 residues. The chain's CDR3 is CASSESLSINEKLFF. The CDR3 DNA is TGTGCCAGCAGTGAAAGTCTCTCCATTAATGAAAAACTGTTTTTT.

This clonotype appeared a few times. This chain joins TRBV7-9 and TRBJ2-3; a weak D match, TRBD1 (6 bases). The CDR3 has 16 residues. Germline assignment: CDR1 SEHNR and CDR2 FQNEAQ (reference sequence). The ends were cut back, 4 bases at V and 0 bases at J, with 14 bases in the middle. CDR3 DNA: TGTGCCAGCAGCTCAACCAGGGACACTAGCACAGATACGCAGTATTTT. Its protein is CASSSTRDTSTDTQYF.

This clonotype was seen many times. The chain uses TRBV4-3 and TRBJ2-5; D possibly corresponds to TRBD1 (6 bases). Germline V lookup: CDR1 LGHNA, CDR2 YSLEER. The CDR3 totals 14 residues. V lost 0 bases, J lost 6 bases, and 11 bases lay in between. The CDR3 sequence is CASSQDVTGQTQYF. The CDR3 nucleotides read TGCGCCAGCAGCCAAGATGTGACAGGTCAGACCCAGTACTTC.

For this clonotype: This may come from a read error, since a much larger clone is one base off. The conserved closing phenylalanine or tryptophan is absent in this CDR3, likely reflecting a read error. The rearrangement uses TRBV29-1 and TRBJ2-3; 10 positions match TRBD2. J was trimmed by 4 bases and V by 4 bases; bases with no gene match: 11. This CDR3 contains 16 residues. Germline V gene data show CDR1 as SQVTM and CDR2 as ANQGSEA. CDR3 coding DNA: TGCAGCGTTGTTCTCCAACAGCGGGAGGGCCCAGATACGCAGTATTCT. Translated: CSVVLQQREGPDTQYS.

The chain is built from TRBV28 and TRBJ2-7; 8 bases map to TRBD1. CDR1 is MDHEN and CDR2 is SYDVKM in the germline V gene. The CDR3 has 15 amino acids. J gave up 1 base and V 3 bases, and 5 bases lay outside the gene matches. The chain's CDR3 is CASSFAWTGSYEQYF. CDR3 sequence (DNA): TGTGCCAGCAGTTTTGCATGGACAGGGTCCTACGAGCAGTACTTC. The full variable domain, its missing parts supplied by reference TRBV28 and TRBJ2-7, is DVKVTQSSRYLVKRTGEKVFLECVQDMDHENMFWYRQDPGLGLRLIYFSYDVKMKEKGDIPEGYSVSREKKERFSLILESASTNQTSMYLCASSFAWTGSYEQYFGPGTRLTVT.

This clonotype occurred once. The chain combines TRBV10-3 with TRBJ2-1; 8 bases agree with TRBD2. V shed 2 bases, J shed 10 bases, and the junction held 7 bases outside the gene matches. The CDR3 is 14 residues long. Germline-derived CDR1 and CDR2 are ENHRY and SYGVKD. The CDR3 DNA reads as TGTGCCATCAGTGAGCGGGAGGGCCTTGGGGAGCAGTTCTTC. Residues: CAISEREGLGEQFF.

This clonotype was picked up a small number of times. Just one base apart from a much larger clone, this may be a read error. The rearrangement joins TRBV7-2 to TRBJ2-1, with a weak D call TRBD2 (5 bases). Per germline, CDR1 SGHTA and CDR2 FQGNSA. CDR3 length: 14 amino acids. CDR3 nucleotide sequence: TGTGCCAGCAGCAACATCGGAGACTACAGTGAGCAGTTCTTC. Protein sequence: CASSNIGDYSEQFF.

On this clonotype itself: A much larger clone lies a single base off, so this may be a read error. V usage is TRBV4-1 and J usage is TRBJ2-2; D possibly corresponds to TRBD1 (5 bases). CDR3 size: 16 residues. Trimming shortened V by 3 bases and J by 0 bases, and 11 bases separated the two germline ends. CDR1 MGHRA and CDR2 YSYEKL come from the germline V gene. The CDR3 nucleotides are TGCGCCAGCAGCCAGGGGCCGGCTCCGAACACCGGGGAGCTGTTTTTT. Protein sequence: CASSQGPAPNTGELFF.

Notes on this clonotype: Compared with germline, one end of the junction differs, possibly owing to a read error. The rearrangement uses TRBV6-5 and TRBJ1-6; 7 nucleotides agree with TRBD1. The length of the CDR3 is 14 residues. Germline V gene sequence: CDR1 MNHEY, CDR2 SVGAGI. For the CDR3, the DNA is TGTGCCGGCAGTCAGACAGGGTATCGTTCACCCCTCCACTTT. Translation gives CAGSQTGYRSPLHF.

Only a few counts were recorded for this clonotype. The J gene is TRBJ1-2, the V gene TRBV9; possibly TRBD1 for D (6 bases). Germline V gene sequence: CDR1 SGDLS, CDR2 YYNGEE. V lost 4 bases, J lost 4 bases, and 17 bases lay in between. The CDR3 totals 15 residues. The CDR3 DNA reads TGTGCCAGCAGCCCCATCCCAGGGGCTAGCTATGGCTACACCTTC. Amino acid sequence: CASSPIPGASYGYTF.